These 14 T cell receptor beta chains originate from one sample sequenced in a study of T cells in women clearing cervical HPV infection. Libraries were prepared by immunoSEQ multiplex PCR; TCRdb keeps only in-frame clonotypes and omits some of them. The table lists roughly 30,000 clones. The sequencing input was blood buffy coat. The receptor set was obtained from a woman between 18 and 69 years old with a cervical HPV16 infection that either progressed to CIN3+ or cleared (not recorded which).

In the case of this clone: The read comes to an end 3 residues before the CDR3 does, leaving the germline J gene to fill in the end. The V call is TRBV30, the J call TRBJ2-2; D is perhaps TRBD2 (5 bases). The CDR3 sequence is 18 residues long. The ends were cut back, 2 bases at V and 3 bases at J, with 22 bases in the middle. CDR1 and CDR2 (germline): GTSNPN, SVGIG (reference sequence). The CDR3 region is CAWSPPPSARRDTGELFF. CDR3 DNA, as far as it was read: TGTGCCTGGAGTCCCCCTCCCTCGGCCAGGCGGGACACCGGGGAG.

This CDR3 is CASSTLTGLTEAFF. Incomplete CDR3 DNA: TGTGCCAGTAGTACCCTAACAGGGTTAACTGAA. The rearrangement joins TRBV19 to TRBJ1-1, with D maybe TRBD1 (6 bases). The read falls 3 residues short of the CDR3 end, and the missing part is taken from the germline J gene. Per germline, CDR1 LNHDA and CDR2 SQIVND (reference sequence). The CDR3 length is 14 residues. Between the trimmed V and J ends, which lost 4 bases and 5 bases, there was a span of 14 bases.

As to this clone: The read ends 3 residues before the CDR3 terminus; that terminus is restored from the germline J gene. J is TRBJ1-1 and V is TRBV6-2 or TRBV6-3, with no clear D. CDR1 MNHEY and CDR2 SVGEGT come from the germline V gene. The V gene lost 4 bases and the J gene lost 4 bases, with 10 bases spanning the gap. CDR3 size: 13 residues. The sequenced CDR3 bases are TGTGCCAGCAGTTTTGGCGGTGGCACTGAA. This translates into CASSFGGGTE. The whole CDR3 sequence is CASSFGGGTEAFF.

Remarks on this clone: The read ends 3 residues before the CDR3 terminus; that terminus is restored from the germline J gene. The genes are TRBV19 and TRBJ1-1; D might be TRBD1 (5 bases). The CDR3 length is 16 residues. V shed 7 bases and J shed 0 bases, with 18 bases lying between them. Germline V lookup: CDR1 LNHDA, CDR2 SQIVND (reference sequence). Incomplete CDR3 DNA: TGTGCCAGTACCCCCGTGACAGCGCTTATGAACACTGAA. The encoded protein is CASTPVTALMNTE. The full-length CDR3 reads as CASTPVTALMNTEAFF. The complete variable domain, with remaining parts taken from reference TRBV19 and TRBJ1-1, reads DGGITQSPKYLFRKEGQNVTLSCEQNLNHDAMYWYRQDPGQGLRLIYYSQIVNDFQKGDIAEGYSVSREKKESFPLTVTSAQKNPTAFYLCASTPVTALMNTEAFFGQGTRLTVV.

Regarding this clone: The CDR3 end is not reached by the read, which stops 3 residues before it; the germline J gene fills it in. This chain uses TRBV20-1 with TRBJ2-1; possible D gene TRBD2, 6 bases. V was cut by 2 bases and J by 2 bases, with 7 bases left in between. The germline CDR1 and CDR2 sequences are DFQATT and SNEGSKA (reference sequence). The CDR3 is 13 residues long. This chain's CDR3 is CSARPSAYNEQFF. CDR3 bases read: TGCAGTGCTAGACCTAGCGCCTACAATGAG.

Regarding this clone: Sequencing ends 3 residues short of the CDR3 end; the germline J gene provides the rest. V usage is TRBV19 and J usage is TRBJ2-3, with D perhaps TRBD2 (5 bases). CDR1 and CDR2 from the germline V gene are LNHDA and SQIVND (reference sequence). V was clipped by 9 bases and J by 0 bases, with 16 bases between them. This CDR3 is built from 15 residues. The CDR3 here is CASKDFYTSTDTQYF. The DNA read from the CDR3 is TGTGCCAGCAAGGACTTTTACACTAGCACAGATACG.

CDR3 loop: CASSVGTSFNEQFF. The CDR3 bases that were read are TGTGCCAGCAGTGTCGGGACTAGCTTCAATGAG. V is TRBV6-1 and J is TRBJ2-1, with TRBD2 matching 9 bases. The read falls 3 residues short of the CDR3 end, and the missing part is taken from the germline J gene. The CDR3 contains 14 residues. With V trimmed by 4 bases and J by 6 bases, 4 bases remained unmatched. Looked up from germline, CDR1 is MNHNS and CDR2 is SASEGT.

Of note for this clone: The CDR3 extends 3 residues past the end of the read, so its final part is completed from the germline J gene. This rearrangement joins TRBV7-3 to TRBJ2-5; D is uncertain. This CDR3 region has 13 residues. Germline V gives CDR1 SGHTA, CDR2 FQGTGA. This CDR3 is CASSLQATDTQYF. The sequenced part of the CDR3 DNA is TGTGCCAGCAGCTTGCAAGCCACAGATACC.

Remarks on this clone: At one end, the junction sequence differs from germline, possibly due to a read error. The part of the CDR3 DNA that was read is TGTGCTAGCAGCTTACAGATGAACACTGAA. Its translation is CASSLQMNTE. From start to end, the CDR3 is CASSLQMNTEAFF. The J gene is TRBJ1-1, the V gene TRBV7-7; D is ambiguous. The DNA ends 3 residues before the CDR3 does, and the rest of the CDR3 is filled in from the germline J gene. CDR1 and CDR2 from the germline V gene are SSHAT and FNYEAQ (reference sequence). The CDR3 is made up of 13 amino acids.

Comment on this clone: With the read ending 3 residues before the CDR3 end, the germline J gene is used to fill in that end. V is TRBV28 and J is TRBJ2-3, with D possibly matching TRBD1 (6 bases). This CDR3 has 15 amino acids. Germline V gene sequence: CDR1 MDHEN, CDR2 SYDVKM. CDR3 sequence reads: CASKSGVNSNQPQYF. Incomplete CDR3 DNA: TGTGCCAGCAAATCAGGGGTTAATAGCAATCAGCCG.

Regarding this clone: The sequence runs out 3 residues before the end of the CDR3; the remainder is reconstructed from the germline J gene. Other DNA sequences from this sample encode an identical CDR3 as well. The chain combines TRBV10-3 with TRBJ2-3, with 14 bases that match TRBD2. This CDR3 comprises 17 residues. J lost 1 base, V lost 5 bases, and 5 bases had no gene match. Per the germline V gene, CDR1 is ENHRY and CDR2 is SYGVKD. The sequenced part of the CDR3 DNA is TGTGCCATCAGTAGACTAGCGGGAGGGCCCGGCACAGATACG. It yields the protein CAISRLAGGPGTDT. In full, the CDR3 is CAISRLAGGPGTDTQYF.

In the case of this clone: The read is 3 residues too short to cover the CDR3 end, so that end is filled in from the germline J gene. The V call is TRBV19, the J call TRBJ1-2, with TRBD1 as a possible D gene (5 bases). There are 15 residues in the CDR3. CDR1 is LNHDA, CDR2 SQIVND, per germline (reference sequence). CDR3 bases read: TGTGCCAGTAGTGCGCGGACTAGCGGACACAATGAC. Translating it yields CASSARTSGHND. The CDR3 reads in full as CASSARTSGHNDYTF.

About this clone: The read is 3 residues too short to cover the CDR3 end, so that end is filled in from the germline J gene. The rearrangement links TRBV10-3 to TRBJ2-1; the D gene is possibly TRBD2 (6 bases). The CDR3 is 15 residues long. The germline V gene encodes CDR1 ENHRY and CDR2 SYGVKD. V was pared by 5 bases and J by 8 bases, with 19 bases between. The CDR3 bases that were read are TGTGCCATCAGTCCCGAGCGGGCTTTACCCGATGAG. Translated: CAISPERALPDE. The CDR3, in full, reads CAISPERALPDEQFF.

By frequency, this clone registers medium-sized (0.01 to 0.1%). The CDR3 end is not reached by the read, which stops 3 residues before it; the germline J gene fills it in. Other DNA sequences in the sample encode the same CDR3. The rearrangement uses TRBV5-1 and TRBJ2-1, with D tentatively TRBD2 (6 bases). The CDR3 totals 14 residues. Trimming pared 3 bases from V and 4 bases from J, leaving 11 bases between. The germline CDR1 and CDR2 sequences are SGHRS and YFSETQ. Partial CDR3 DNA: TGCGCCAGCAGCTCCTCCGGAGGGTACAATGAG. As protein: CASSSSGGYNE. The full CDR3 protein is CASSSSGGYNEQFF.